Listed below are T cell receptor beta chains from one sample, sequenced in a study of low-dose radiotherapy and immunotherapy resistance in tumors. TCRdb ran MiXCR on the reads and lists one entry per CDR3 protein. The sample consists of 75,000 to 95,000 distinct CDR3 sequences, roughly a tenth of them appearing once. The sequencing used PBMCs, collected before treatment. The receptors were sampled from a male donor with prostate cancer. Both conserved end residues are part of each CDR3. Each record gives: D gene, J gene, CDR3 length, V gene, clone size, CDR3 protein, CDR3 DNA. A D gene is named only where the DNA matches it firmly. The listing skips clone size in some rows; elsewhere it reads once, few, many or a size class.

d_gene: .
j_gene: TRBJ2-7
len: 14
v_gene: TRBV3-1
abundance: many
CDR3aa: CASSQEGNFYEQYF
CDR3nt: TGTGCCAGCAGCCAAGAGGGGAACTTCTACGAGCAGTACTTC

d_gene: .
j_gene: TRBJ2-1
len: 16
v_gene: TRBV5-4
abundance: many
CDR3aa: CASSLASGVSYNEQFF
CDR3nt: TGTGCCAGCAGCTTGGCGTCAGGGGTATCCTACAATGAGCAGTTCTTC

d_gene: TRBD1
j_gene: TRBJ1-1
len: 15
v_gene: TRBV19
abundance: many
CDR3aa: CASSIVGQGSTEAFF
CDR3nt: TGTGCCAGTAGTATAGTCGGACAGGGGTCCACTGAAGCTTTCTTT

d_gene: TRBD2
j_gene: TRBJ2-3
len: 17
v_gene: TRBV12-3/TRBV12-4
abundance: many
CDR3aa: CASSSGLAGRATDTQYF
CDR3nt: TGTGCCAGCAGTTCCGGACTAGCGGGACGGGCTACAGATACGCAGTATTTT

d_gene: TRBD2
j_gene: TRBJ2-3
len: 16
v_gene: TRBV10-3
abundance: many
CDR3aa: CAISDRTSGSTDTQYF
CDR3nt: TGTGCCATCAGTGACAGGACTAGCGGGAGCACAGATACGCAGTATTTT

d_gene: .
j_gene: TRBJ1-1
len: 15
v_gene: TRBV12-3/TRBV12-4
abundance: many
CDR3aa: CASSPPQGAHTEAFF
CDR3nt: TGTGCCAGCAGTCCTCCTCAAGGGGCGCACACTGAAGCTTTCTTT

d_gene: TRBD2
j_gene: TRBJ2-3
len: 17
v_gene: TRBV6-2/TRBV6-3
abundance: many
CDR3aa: CASSYPSGTSGGDTQYF
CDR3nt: TGTGCCAGCAGTTACCCGTCCGGGACTAGCGGAGGGGATACGCAGTATTTT

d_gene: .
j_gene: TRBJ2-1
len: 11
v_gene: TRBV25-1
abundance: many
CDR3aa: CASSAGTEQFF
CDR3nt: TGTGCCAGCAGTGCCGGGACGGAGCAGTTCTTC

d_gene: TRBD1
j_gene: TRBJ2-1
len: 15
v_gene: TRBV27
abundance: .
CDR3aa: CASTPGQGLYNEQFF
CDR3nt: TGTGCCAGCACTCCGGGACAGGGCCTCTACAATGAGCAGTTCTTC

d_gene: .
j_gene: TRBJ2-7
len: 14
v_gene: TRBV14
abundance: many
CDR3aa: CASSQDHKPYEQYF
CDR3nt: TGTGCCAGCAGCCAAGACCACAAGCCCTACGAGCAGTACTTC

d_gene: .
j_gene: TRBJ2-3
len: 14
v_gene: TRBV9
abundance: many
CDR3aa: CASSALFHGDTQYF
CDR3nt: TGTGCCAGCAGCGCCCTTTTTCACGGAGATACGCAGTATTTT

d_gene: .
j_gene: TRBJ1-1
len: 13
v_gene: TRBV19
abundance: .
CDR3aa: CASNGKVGTEAFF
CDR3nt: TGTGCCAGTAATGGGAAAGTAGGAACTGAAGCTTTCTTT

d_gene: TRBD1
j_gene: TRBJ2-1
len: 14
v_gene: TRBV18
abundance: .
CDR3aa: CASSPGQEAYEQFF
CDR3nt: TGTGCCAGCTCACCGGGACAGGAGGCTTATGAGCAGTTCTTC

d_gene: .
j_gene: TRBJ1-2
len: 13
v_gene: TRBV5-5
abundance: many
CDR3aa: CASSLGPVDGYTF
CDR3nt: TGTGCCAGCAGCTTAGGTCCCGTGGATGGCTACACCTTC

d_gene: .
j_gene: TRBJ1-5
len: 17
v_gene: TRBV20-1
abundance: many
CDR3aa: CSARSLESTATYQPQHF
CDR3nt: TGCAGTGCTAGGTCCCTTGAATCGACAGCGACTTATCAGCCCCAGCATTTT

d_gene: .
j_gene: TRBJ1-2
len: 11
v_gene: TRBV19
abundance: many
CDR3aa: CASSATLGYTF
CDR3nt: TGTGCCAGTAGCGCGACTCTTGGCTACACCTTC

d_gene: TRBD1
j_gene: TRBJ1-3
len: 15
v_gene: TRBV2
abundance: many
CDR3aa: CASSFTGGTGNTIYF
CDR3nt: TGTGCCAGCAGTTTTACAGGGGGCACTGGAAACACCATATATTTT

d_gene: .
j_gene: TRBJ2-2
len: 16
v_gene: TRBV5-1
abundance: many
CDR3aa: CASSFTFTGSTGELFF
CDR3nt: TGCGCCAGCAGCTTTACGTTTACAGGGTCCACCGGGGAGCTGTTTTTT

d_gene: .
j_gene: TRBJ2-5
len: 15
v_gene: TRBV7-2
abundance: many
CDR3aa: CASSLMGQGTETQYF
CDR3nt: TGTGCCAGCAGCTTAATGGGGCAGGGCACAGAGACCCAGTACTTC

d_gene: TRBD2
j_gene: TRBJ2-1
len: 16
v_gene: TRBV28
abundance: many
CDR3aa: CASNGPSGLQVGEQFF
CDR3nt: TGTGCCAGCAATGGGCCTAGCGGGCTACAGGTGGGTGAGCAGTTCTTC

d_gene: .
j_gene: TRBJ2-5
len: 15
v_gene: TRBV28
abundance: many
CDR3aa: CASSLNRQLEETQYF
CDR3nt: TGTGCCAGCAGTTTAAACCGGCAGCTCGAAGAGACCCAGTACTTC

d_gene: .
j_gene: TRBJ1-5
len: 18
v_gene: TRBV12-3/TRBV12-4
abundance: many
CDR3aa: CASSSPGGLASGNQPQHF
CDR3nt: TGTGCCAGCAGTTCCCCGGGGGGTCTCGCTAGCGGGAATCAGCCCCAGCATTTT

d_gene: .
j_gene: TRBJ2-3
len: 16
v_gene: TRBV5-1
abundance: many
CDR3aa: CASSLDGSTSTDTQYF
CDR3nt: TGCGCCAGCAGCTTGGACGGGAGTACTAGCACAGATACGCAGTATTTT

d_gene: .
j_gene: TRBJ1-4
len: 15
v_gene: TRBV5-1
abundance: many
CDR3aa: CASSWNPATNEKLFF
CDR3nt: TGCGCCAGCAGCTGGAACCCTGCAACTAATGAAAAACTGTTTTTT

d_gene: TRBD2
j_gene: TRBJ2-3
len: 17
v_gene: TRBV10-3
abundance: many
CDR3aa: CAISGFGLAGSTDTQYF
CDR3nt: TGTGCCATCAGTGGCTTCGGGCTAGCGGGTAGCACAGATACGCAGTATTTT

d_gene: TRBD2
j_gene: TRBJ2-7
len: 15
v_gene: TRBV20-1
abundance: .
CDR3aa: CSAREALAGAYEQYF
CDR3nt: TGCAGTGCTAGAGAGGCACTAGCGGGTGCCTACGAGCAGTACTTC

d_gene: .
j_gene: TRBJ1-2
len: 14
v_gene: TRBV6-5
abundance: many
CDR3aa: CASSYGYGDYGYTF
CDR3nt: TGTGCCAGCAGTTACGGCTACGGGGACTATGGCTACACCTTC

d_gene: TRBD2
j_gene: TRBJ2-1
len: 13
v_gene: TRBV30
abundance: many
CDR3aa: CAWDRGLLREQFF
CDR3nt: TGTGCCTGGGACCGGGGACTACTTAGGGAGCAGTTCTTC

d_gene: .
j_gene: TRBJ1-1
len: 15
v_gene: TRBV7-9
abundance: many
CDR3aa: CASSPFGQTNTEAFF
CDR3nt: TGTGCCAGCAGCCCGTTCGGCCAGACGAACACTGAAGCTTTCTTT

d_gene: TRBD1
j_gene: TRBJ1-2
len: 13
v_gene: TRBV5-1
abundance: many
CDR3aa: CASSGGTGDIYTF
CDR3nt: TGCGCCAGCAGCGGGGGGACAGGGGATATCTACACCTTC

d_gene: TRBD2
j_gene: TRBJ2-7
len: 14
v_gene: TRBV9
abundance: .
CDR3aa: CASSVVSGSYEQYF
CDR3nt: TGTGCCAGCAGCGTAGTTAGCGGGAGCTACGAGCAGTACTTC

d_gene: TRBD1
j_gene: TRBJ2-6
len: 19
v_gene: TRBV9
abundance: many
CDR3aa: CASSVGGGQGTSGANVLTF
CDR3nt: TGTGCCAGCAGCGTAGGCGGGGGACAGGGGACGTCTGGGGCCAACGTCCTGACTTTC

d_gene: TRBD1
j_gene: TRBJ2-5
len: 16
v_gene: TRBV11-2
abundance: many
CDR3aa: CASRSSGTGGLETQYF
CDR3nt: TGTGCCAGCAGGTCTTCCGGGACAGGGGGCCTCGAGACCCAGTACTTC

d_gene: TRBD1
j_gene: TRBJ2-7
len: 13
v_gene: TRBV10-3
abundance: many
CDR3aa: CAISESVRDRERF
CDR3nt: TGTGCCATCAGTGAGTCAGTCAGGGACAGGGAGAGGTTC

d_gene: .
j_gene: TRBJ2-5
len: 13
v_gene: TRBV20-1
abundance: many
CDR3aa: CSAREIAEETQYF
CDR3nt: TGCAGTGCTAGGGAAATAGCGGAGGAGACCCAGTACTTC

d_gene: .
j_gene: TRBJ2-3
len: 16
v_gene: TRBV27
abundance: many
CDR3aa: CASSLFASRQSDTQYF
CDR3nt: TGTGCCAGCAGTTTATTTGCCAGCCGTCAATCAGATACGCAGTATTTT

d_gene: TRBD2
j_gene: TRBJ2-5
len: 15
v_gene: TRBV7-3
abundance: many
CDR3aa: CASSPIAGTGETQYF
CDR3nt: TGTGCCAGCAGCCCCATAGCGGGAACGGGGGAGACCCAGTACTTC

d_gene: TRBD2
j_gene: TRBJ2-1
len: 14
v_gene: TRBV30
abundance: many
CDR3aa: CAWSVGRSGRAEFF
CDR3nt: TGTGCCTGGAGTGTAGGTCGGAGCGGGAGGGCTGAGTTCTTC

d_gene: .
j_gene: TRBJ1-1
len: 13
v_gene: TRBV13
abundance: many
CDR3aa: CASSLAPNTEAFF
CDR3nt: TGTGCCAGCAGCTTGGCCCCGAACACTGAAGCTTTCTTT

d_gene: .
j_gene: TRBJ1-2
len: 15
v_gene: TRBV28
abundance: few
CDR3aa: CASRPSDLRDYGYTF
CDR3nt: TGTGCCAGCAGACCTTCAGATCTCAGGGACTATGGCTACACCTTC

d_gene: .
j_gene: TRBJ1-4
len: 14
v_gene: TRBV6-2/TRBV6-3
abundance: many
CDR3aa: CASRDPGENEKLFF
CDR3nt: TGTGCCAGCAGGGATCCAGGGGAGAATGAAAAACTGTTTTTT

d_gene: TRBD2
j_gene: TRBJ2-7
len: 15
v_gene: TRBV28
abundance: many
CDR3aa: CASSLLSSGTYEQYF
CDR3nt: TGTGCCAGCAGTTTATTGTCTAGCGGGACCTACGAGCAGTACTTC

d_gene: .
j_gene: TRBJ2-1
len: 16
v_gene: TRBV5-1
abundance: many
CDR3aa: CASSLMASELYNEQFF
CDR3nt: TGCGCCAGCAGCTTGATGGCTAGCGAATTATACAATGAGCAGTTCTTC

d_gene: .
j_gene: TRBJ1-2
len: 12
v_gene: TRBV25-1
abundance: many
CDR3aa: CASSEGPVPYTF
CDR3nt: TGTGCCAGCAGTGAAGGCCCCGTACCTTACACCTTC

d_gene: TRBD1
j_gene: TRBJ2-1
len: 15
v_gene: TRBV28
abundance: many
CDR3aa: CASSSSGTGLNEQFF
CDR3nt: TGTGCCAGCAGTAGTTCCGGGACAGGCTTAAATGAGCAGTTCTTC